A single sample gave rise to the 2 T cell receptor beta chains below, sequenced in a study of blood T cell repertoires in COVID-19. Only in-frame clones appear in the TCRdb table, and some are missing; sequencing was by immunoSEQ multiplex PCR. The sample has around 160,000 clones, roughly 90% seen once. The sequencing input was PBMCs or T cells enriched from blood (not recorded which). The source of these receptors is a woman aged 35 to 49 who had been exposed to COVID-19.

This sequence joins TRBV13 and TRBJ1-1; 7 bases fit TRBD1. The junction had 10 bases not matched to a gene; V was cut back by 1 base and J by 2 bases. This CDR3 has 17 amino acids. Germline V CDR1 and CDR2: PRHDT, FYEKMQ (reference sequence). The CDR3 region has the DNA TGTGCCAGCAGCTTAGACCCGAACAGGGGTTTAAACACTGAAGCTTTCTTT. Amino acids: CASSLDPNRGLNTEAFF.

The chain links TRBV6-5 to TRBJ2-1, with 12 bases aligning to TRBD1. The CDR3 runs 14 residues. CDR1 and CDR2 (germline): MNHEY, SVGAGI. J gave up 9 bases and V 5 bases, and 5 bases lay outside the gene matches. This CDR3 is CASSPGDRGPEQFF. The CDR3 coding sequence is TGTGCCAGCAGTCCGGGGGACAGGGGGCCTGAGCAGTTCTTC.